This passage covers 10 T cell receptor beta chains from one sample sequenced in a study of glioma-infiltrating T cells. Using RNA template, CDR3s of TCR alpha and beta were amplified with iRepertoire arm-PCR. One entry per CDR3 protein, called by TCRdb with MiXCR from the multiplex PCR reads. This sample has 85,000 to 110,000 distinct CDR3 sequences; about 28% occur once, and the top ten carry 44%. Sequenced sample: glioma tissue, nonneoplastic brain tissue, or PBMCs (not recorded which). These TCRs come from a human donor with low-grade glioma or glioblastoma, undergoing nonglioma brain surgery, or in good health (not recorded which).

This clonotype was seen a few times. In nucleotides, the CDR3 is TGTGCCAGCCATCAGGAGGGGATGAACACTGAAGCTTTCTTT. This codes for CASHQEGMNTEAFF. This chain joins TRBV2 and TRBJ1-1, with D possibly being TRBD1 (5 bases). CDR1 and CDR2 (germline): SNHLY, FYNNEI. Trimming cost V 8 bases and J 0 bases, with 13 bases left between them. The CDR3 is made up of 14 amino acids.

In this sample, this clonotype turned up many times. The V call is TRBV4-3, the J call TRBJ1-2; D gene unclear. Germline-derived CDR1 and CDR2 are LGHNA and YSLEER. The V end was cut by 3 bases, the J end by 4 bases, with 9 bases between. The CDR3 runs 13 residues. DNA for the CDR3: TGCGCCAGCAGCCACAGGTTGGGCTATGGCTACACCTTC. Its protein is CASSHRLGYGYTF.

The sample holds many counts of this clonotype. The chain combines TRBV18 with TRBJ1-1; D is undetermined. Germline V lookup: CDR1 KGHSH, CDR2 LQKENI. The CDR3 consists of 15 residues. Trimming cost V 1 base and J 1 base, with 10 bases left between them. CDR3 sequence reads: CASSPLERENTEAFF. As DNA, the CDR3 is TGTGCCAGCTCACCACTGGAAAGGGAGAACACTGAAGCTTTCTTT.

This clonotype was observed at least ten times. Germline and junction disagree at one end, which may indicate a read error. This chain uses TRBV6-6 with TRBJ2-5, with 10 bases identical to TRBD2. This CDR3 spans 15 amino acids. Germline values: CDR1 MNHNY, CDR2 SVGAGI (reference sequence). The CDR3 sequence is CASSYSSTSGSPRNF. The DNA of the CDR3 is TGTGCCAGCAGTTACTCATCGACTAGCGGGTCCCCTCGGAACTTC.

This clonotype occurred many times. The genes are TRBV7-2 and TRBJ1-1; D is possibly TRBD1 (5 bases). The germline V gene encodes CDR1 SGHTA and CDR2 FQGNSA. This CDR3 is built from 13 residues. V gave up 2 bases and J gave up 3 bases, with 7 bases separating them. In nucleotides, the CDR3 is TGTGCCAGCAGCTTACAACAGGACACTGAAGCTTTCTTT. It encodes CASSLQQDTEAFF.

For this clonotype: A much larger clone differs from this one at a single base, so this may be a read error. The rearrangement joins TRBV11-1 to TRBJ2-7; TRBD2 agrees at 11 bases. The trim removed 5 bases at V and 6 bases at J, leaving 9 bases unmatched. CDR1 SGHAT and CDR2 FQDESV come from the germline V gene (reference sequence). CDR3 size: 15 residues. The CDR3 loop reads CASSEGLAEDAEQYF. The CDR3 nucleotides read TGTGCCAGCAGCGAGGGACTAGCGGAGGATGCCGAGCAGTACTTC.

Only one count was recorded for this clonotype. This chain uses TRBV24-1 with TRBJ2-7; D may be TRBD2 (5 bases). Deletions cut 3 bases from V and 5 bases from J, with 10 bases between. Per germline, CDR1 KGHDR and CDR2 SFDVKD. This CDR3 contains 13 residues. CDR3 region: CATSDETNHEQYF. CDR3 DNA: TGTGCCACCAGTGATGAGACTAATCACGAGCAGTACTTC.

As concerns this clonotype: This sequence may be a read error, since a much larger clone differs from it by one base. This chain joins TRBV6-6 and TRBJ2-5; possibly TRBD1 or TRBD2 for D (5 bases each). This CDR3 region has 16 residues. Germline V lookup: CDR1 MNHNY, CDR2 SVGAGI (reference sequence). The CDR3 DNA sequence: TGTGCCAGCCGTCGGGGCAGAGCTTGGTACCAAGAGACCCGGTACTTC. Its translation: CASRRGRAWYQETRYF.

This CDR3 reads CASSLSSGLSYEQYF. In DNA form, the CDR3 reads TGTGCCAGCAGTTTGTCTAGCGGGCTCTCCTACGAGCAGTACTTC. The chain uses TRBV6-1 and TRBJ2-7; 8 nucleotides line up with TRBD2. Trimming cost V 5 bases and J 0 bases; bases outside gene matches: 6. The CDR3 extends over 15 amino acids. CDR1 is MNHNS, CDR2 SASEGT, per germline.

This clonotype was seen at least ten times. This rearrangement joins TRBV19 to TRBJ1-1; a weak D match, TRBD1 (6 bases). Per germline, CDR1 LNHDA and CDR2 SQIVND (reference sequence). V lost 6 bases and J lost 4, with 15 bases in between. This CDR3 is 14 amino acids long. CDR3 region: CASRWGPGGTEAFF. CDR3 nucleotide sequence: TGTGCCAGTAGATGGGGGCCGGGGGGCACTGAAGCTTTCTTT.